A single sample gave rise to the 27 T cell receptor beta chains below, sequenced in a study of cytomegalovirus exposure and HLA in healthy donors. PCR employed 60 Vbeta and 13 Jbeta primers. Data came from immunoSEQ multiplex PCR; TCRdb stores just in-frame clones and leaves some out. Counted here are tens of thousands of clones, roughly nine tenths occurring once; the ten biggest clones make up about a tenth. The sequencing input was PBMCs. All receptors come from a man aged 25 to 45 in good health and CMV-seropositive.

This clone has just one count. V and J are TRBV4-1 and TRBJ1-2; D is unclear. The CDR3 covers 17 residues. CDR1 and CDR2 (germline): MGHRA, YSYEKL. Trimming took 0 bases from V and 2 from J, leaving 16 bases between them. CDR3 region: CASSQDPHESSNYGYTF. Here the CDR3 DNA reads TGCGCCAGCAGCCAAGATCCCCACGAGTCTTCCAACTATGGCTACACCTTC.

The chain employs TRBV11-2 and TRBJ2-7; D remains ambiguous. The CDR3 contains 12 residues. Between the trimmed V and J ends, which lost 1 base and 6 bases, there was a span of 7 bases. Germline CDR1 and CDR2: SGHAT and FQNNGV. The CDR3 spells CASSLVAPEQYF. CDR3 nucleotides: TGTGCCAGCAGCTTAGTGGCCCCCGAGCAGTACTTC.

This clone was counted a single time. V and J are TRBV19 and TRBJ2-3; 11 nucleotides match TRBD2. V was clipped by 7 bases and J by 0 bases; unmatched bases: 15. This CDR3 has 19 amino acids. Per germline, CDR1 LNHDA and CDR2 SQIVND (reference sequence). This CDR3 reads CASIMVTSGSWISTDTQYF. CDR3 DNA sequence: TGTGCCAGTATTATGGTTACTAGCGGGAGTTGGATTAGCACAGATACGCAGTATTTT.

The CDR3 DNA sequence: TGTGCCAGCAGCTTGGCTAAATTGGGGGGACTAGTTGGGAATGAGCAGTTCTTC. This encodes CASSLAKLGGLVGNEQFF. The genes are TRBV5-6 and TRBJ2-1, with 8 bases matching TRBD2. Germline CDR1 and CDR2: SGHDT and YYEEEE. J gave up 7 bases and V 0 bases, and 15 bases lay outside the gene matches. The length of the CDR3 is 18 residues.

The chain joins TRBV5-1 to TRBJ2-5; D gene ambiguous. V was cut by 0 bases and J by 1 base, with 7 bases left in between. The CDR3 spans 14 residues. The germline CDR1 and CDR2 sequences are SGHRS and YFSETQ. CDR3 bases: TGCGCCAGCAGCTTGGCCAGACTCCAAGAGACCCAGTACTTC. Translated, it gives CASSLARLQETQYF. Filled out from reference TRBV5-1 and TRBJ2-5, the complete variable domain reads KAGVTQTPRYLIKTRGQQVTLSCSPISGHRSVSWYQQTPGQGLQFLFEYFSETQRNKGNFPGRFSGRQFSNSRSEMNVSTLELGDSALYLCASSLARLQETQYFGPGTRLLVL.

V gene TRBV19 combines with J gene TRBJ2-1; 8 bases agree with TRBD2. The CDR3 is made up of 15 amino acids. CDR1 is LNHDA, CDR2 SQIVND, per germline (reference sequence). With V trimmed by 8 bases and J by 3 bases, 9 bases remained unmatched. CDR3 region: CASLAGGSVYNEQFF. The CDR3 nucleotides read TGTGCCAGTTTGGCGGGAGGCTCGGTCTACAATGAGCAGTTCTTC.

The J gene is TRBJ2-5, the V gene TRBV5-1, with 9 positions matching TRBD1. Trimming at V came to 6 bases and at J to 4 bases, leaving 4 bases not matched to a gene. Germline loops: CDR1 SGHRS, CDR2 YFSETQ. This CDR3 has 13 residues. CDR3 bases: TGCGCCAGCACGCAGGACAGGGGAGAGACCCAGTACTTC. This codes for CASTQDRGETQYF.

The rearrangement joins TRBV28 to TRBJ2-7, with D possibly TRBD2 on 5 matching bases. The CDR3 is 17 residues long. V lost 3 bases and J lost 3, with 21 bases in between. The germline CDR1 and CDR2 sequences are MDHEN and SYDVKM. Here the CDR3 reads CASSFSWRAPTDYEQYF. In DNA form, the CDR3 reads TGTGCCAGCAGTTTTTCTTGGCGGGCCCCAACAGACTACGAGCAGTACTTC.

J is TRBJ1-4 and V is TRBV28, with 8 bases aligning to TRBD1. CDR1 is MDHEN, CDR2 SYDVKM, per germline. V shed 5 bases, J shed 7 bases, and the junction held 6 bases outside the gene matches. CDR3 length equals 14 residues. CDR3 nucleotide sequence: TGTGCCAGCAGTGCGGACAGGGAGGTTGAAAAACTGTTTTTT. It is translated as CASSADREVEKLFF. The complete variable domain, with remaining parts taken from reference TRBV28 and TRBJ1-4, reads DVKVTQSSRYLVKRTGEKVFLECVQDMDHENMFWYRQDPGLGLRLIYFSYDVKMKEKGDIPEGYSVSREKKERFSLILESASTNQTSMYLCASSADREVEKLFFGSGTQLSVL.

The chain employs TRBV7-3 and TRBJ1-1, with D unresolved. Trimming stripped 6 bases from V and 0 bases from J, with 8 bases between. This CDR3 is built from 13 residues. Germline loops: CDR1 SGHTA, CDR2 FQGTGA. CDR3 residues: CASSSGMNTEAFF. In DNA form, the CDR3 reads TGTGCCAGCAGTTCGGGTATGAACACTGAAGCTTTCTTT. Full variable domain (missing parts from reference TRBV7-3 and TRBJ1-1): GAGVSQTPSNKVTEKGKYVELRCDPISGHTALYWYRQSLGQGPEFLIYFQGTGAADDSGLPNDRFFAVRPEGSVSTLKIQRTERGDSAVYLCASSSGMNTEAFFGQGTRLTVV.

This sequence joins TRBV19 and TRBJ1-1, with 7 bases matching TRBD1. CDR1 and CDR2 from the germline V gene are LNHDA and SQIVND (reference sequence). J gave up 3 bases and V 1 base, and 8 bases lay outside the gene matches. This CDR3 is built from 16 residues. The CDR3 here is CASSIGTGAVDTEAFF. In DNA, the CDR3 is TGTGCCAGTAGTATAGGGACAGGTGCGGTCGACACTGAAGCTTTCTTT. Supplemented by reference TRBV19 and TRBJ1-1, the full variable domain reads DGGITQSPKYLFRKEGQNVTLSCEQNLNHDAMYWYRQDPGQGLRLIYYSQIVNDFQKGDIAEGYSVSREKKESFPLTVTSAQKNPTAFYLCASSIGTGAVDTEAFFGQGTRLTVV.

The gene calls are TRBV11-2 and TRBJ2-2; TRBD1 matches 8 bases. Losses at the gene ends were 3 bases for V and 7 bases for J; bases not matched to a gene: 10. The CDR3 totals 16 residues. Looked up from germline, CDR1 is SGHAT and CDR2 is FQNNGV. CDR3 DNA: TGTGCCAGCAGCTTCGTCCCAGGGGGCGCGTTCGGGGAGCTGTTTTTT. It translates to CASSFVPGGAFGELFF.

This chain links TRBV28 with TRBJ2-7, with TRBD2 matching 8 bases. The J segment lost 0 bases and the V segment lost 3 bases, leaving 7 bases of the junction unmatched. The length of the CDR3 is 16 residues. Germline assignment: CDR1 MDHEN and CDR2 SYDVKM. The CDR3 protein is CASSFPFSGTSYEQYF. CDR3 coding DNA: TGTGCCAGCAGTTTCCCGTTTAGCGGGACCTCCTACGAGCAGTACTTC.

The chain employs TRBV28 and TRBJ2-1; 7 positions agree with TRBD1. This CDR3 region has 14 residues. Unmatched junction bases numbered 6, after V lost 6 bases and J lost 4 bases. Germline V lookup: CDR1 MDHEN, CDR2 SYDVKM. The CDR3 DNA reads TGTGCCAGCAGCCGAGGACAGGTTTACAATGAGCAGTTCTTC. Encoded protein: CASSRGQVYNEQFF. The whole variable domain, remainder taken from reference TRBV28 and TRBJ2-1, is DVKVTQSSRYLVKRTGEKVFLECVQDMDHENMFWYRQDPGLGLRLIYFSYDVKMKEKGDIPEGYSVSREKKERFSLILESASTNQTSMYLCASSRGQVYNEQFFGPGTRLTVL.

The chain joins TRBV13 to TRBJ2-7; TRBD1 is a possible D gene (5 bases). The CDR3 is 14 residues long. The germline V gene encodes CDR1 PRHDT and CDR2 FYEKMQ (reference sequence). V lost 5 bases to trimming and J lost 5 bases, with 16 bases between them. CDR3 bases: TGTGCCAGCAGCCGCCCCGGGCAGGGTGACGAGCAGTACTTC. This codes for CASSRPGQGDEQYF.

V and J are TRBV2 and TRBJ1-2, with 8 bases identical to TRBD1. The CDR3 length is 15 residues. Trimming took 2 bases from V and 8 from J; bases not matched to a gene: 10. Looked up from germline, CDR1 is SNHLY and CDR2 is FYNNEI. The CDR3 region is CASSENLDREGGYTF. The CDR3 nucleotides are TGTGCCAGCAGTGAAAATTTGGACAGGGAGGGAGGCTACACCTTC.

The rearrangement uses TRBV18 and TRBJ1-1, with 7 bases lining up with TRBD1. The CDR3 loop spans 13 amino acids. CDR1 and CDR2 (germline): KGHSH, LQKENI. V lost 8 bases, J lost 1 base, and 4 bases stayed unmatched. The CDR3 region is CASAQGWNTEAFF. Written as DNA, the CDR3 is TGTGCCAGCGCACAGGGGTGGAACACTGAAGCTTTCTTT.

This clone came up a few times. The V gene is TRBV21-1, the J gene TRBJ1-2; the DNA was not compared with TRBD1, the D call given in the table. TRBV21-1 constitutes a pseudogene. CDR3 size: 15 residues. The CDR3 spells CASSKGQGRGYGYTF. The DNA for the CDR3 is TGTGCCAGCAGCAAGGGACAGGGAAGGGGCTATGGCTACACCTTC.

The chain is built from TRBV19 and TRBJ2-3; maybe TRBD2 (5 bases). The germline V gene has CDR1 LNHDA and CDR2 SQIVND (reference sequence). This CDR3 region has 16 residues. Trimming left V 6 bases short and J 0 bases short, with 16 bases between. CDR3 amino acids: CASSPHAGGSTDTQYF. The CDR3 DNA sequence: TGTGCCAGTAGCCCTCACGCCGGCGGGAGCACAGATACGCAGTATTTT.

The V and J genes are TRBV19 and TRBJ2-3, with D tentatively TRBD1 (6 bases). V was shortened by 9 bases and J by 2 bases, with 12 bases between the two germline ends. The CDR3 spans 13 residues. CDR1 LNHDA and CDR2 SQIVND come from the germline V gene (reference sequence). In DNA form, the CDR3 reads TGTGCCAGGGATACAGGGTACACAGATACGCAGTATTTT. This gives the protein CARDTGYTDTQYF.

J is TRBJ2-1 and V is TRBV10-3; TRBD2 matches at 7 bases. Germline V CDR1 and CDR2: ENHRY, SYGVKD. The trim removed 4 bases at V and 0 bases at J, leaving 6 bases unmatched. The CDR3 has 16 amino acids. CDR3: CAISAVAGSSYNEQFF. CDR3 DNA sequence: TGTGCCATCAGTGCGGTAGCGGGTAGCTCCTACAATGAGCAGTTCTTC.

J is TRBJ2-3 and V is TRBV5-6; 8 nucleotides line up with TRBD1. Germline trimming cut 2 bases from V and 5 bases from J; bases unmatched to any gene: 4. Germline V gene data show CDR1 as SGHDT and CDR2 as YYEEEE. The CDR3 runs 14 residues. DNA of the CDR3: TGTGCCAGCAGCTTAGAACAGGGGGTAGATACGCAGTATTTT. This codes for CASSLEQGVDTQYF.

This chain connects TRBV9 to TRBJ1-2; 8 bases align to TRBD1. The V gene end was trimmed by 0 bases and the J gene end by 0 bases; junction bases not matched to a gene: 4. The length of the CDR3 is 16 residues. CDR1 is SGDLS, CDR2 YYNGEE, per germline. The CDR3 DNA reads as TGTGCCAGCAGCGTAGGGGACAGGAGTCCTAACTATGGCTACACCTTC. This gives the protein CASSVGDRSPNYGYTF.

The chain couples TRBV10-3 to TRBJ2-5; D possibly corresponds to TRBD1 (6 bases). The V gene lost 6 bases and the J gene lost 5 bases, with 7 bases spanning the gap. Germline CDR1 reads ENHRY; CDR2 reads SYGVKD. This CDR3 is built from 11 residues. In DNA form, the CDR3 reads TGTGCCATCAGGAGGGGGGAGACCCAGTACTTC. Its protein is CAIRRGETQYF.

The chain joins TRBV19 to TRBJ1-4, with D possibly matching TRBD1 (6 bases). V dropped 4 bases and J dropped 7 bases, with 10 bases sitting between them. Germline CDR1 is LNHDA and CDR2 is SQIVND (reference sequence). The CDR3 is 13 residues long. In DNA, the CDR3 is TGTGCCAGTAGTAGTCAGGGGAGTGAAAAACTGTTTTTT. It is translated as CASSSQGSEKLFF.

The V call is TRBV29-1, the J call TRBJ2-7, with TRBD1 as a possible D gene (6 bases). Per germline, CDR1 SQVTM and CDR2 ANQGSEA. This CDR3 has 14 amino acids. Trimming took off 6 bases at V and 2 bases at J, with 17 bases between the two ends. Written as DNA, the CDR3 is TGCAGCGTCCCAGTAGAGACAGGAGCCTACGAGCAGTACTTC. Its protein product is CSVPVETGAYEQYF.

This chain joins TRBV7-2 and TRBJ1-3; TRBD1 matches 9 bases. This CDR3 has 14 residues. Germline V gene sequence: CDR1 SGHTA, CDR2 FQGNSA. V was pared by 5 bases and J by 6 bases, with 5 bases of the junction left unmatched. The CDR3 region is CASSPRTGENTIYF. The CDR3 DNA reads TGTGCCAGCAGCCCTCGGACAGGGGAAAACACCATATATTTT. Based on the CDR3 plus reference TRBV7-2 and TRBJ1-3, the full variable domain is GAGVSQSPSNKVTEKGKDVELRCDPISGHTALYWYRQSLGQGLEFLIYFQGNSAPDKSGLPSDRFSAERTGGSVSTLTIQRTQQEDSAVYLCASSPRTGENTIYFGEGSWLTVV.